These 20 T cell receptor beta chains were sequenced from one sample in a study of T cell responses to AZD1222 COVID-19 vaccine. Assay: immunoSEQ multiplex PCR; the TCRdb copy retains only in-frame clones and omits some. The sample has about 120,000 clones, about 90% seen once; the top ten hold about 10%. The specimen was peripheral blood, collected on day 0 of AZD1222 vaccination. Receptors were obtained from an adult in good health.

A single count supports this clone. The chain has TRBV2 and TRBJ2-4; maybe TRBD1 (6 bases). V was shortened by 7 bases and J by 0 bases, with 10 bases between the two germline ends. The V gene's germline CDR1 is SNHLY and CDR2 FYNNEI. The CDR3 has 14 residues. CDR3 loop: CASTQGLAKNIQYF. The DNA of the CDR3 is TGTGCCAGCACTCAGGGGTTAGCCAAAAACATTCAGTACTTC.

The chain couples TRBV6-5 to TRBJ1-2, with 7 bases identical to TRBD1. J was trimmed by 5 bases and V by 6 bases; bases with no gene match: 12. This CDR3 spans 15 amino acids. Germline CDR1 is MNHEY and CDR2 is SVGAGI. CDR3: CASRGTASPLYGYTF. The CDR3 nucleotides read TGTGCCAGCAGGGGGACAGCGTCCCCGCTATATGGCTACACCTTC.

The J gene is TRBJ2-7, the V gene TRBV18; D remains unclear. V shed 0 bases and J shed 0 bases, with 9 bases lying between them. This CDR3 contains 15 residues. The germline V gene has CDR1 KGHSH and CDR2 LQKENI. DNA for the CDR3: TGTGCCAGCTCACCACCTTCCCAGGACTCCTACGAGCAGTACTTC. Residues: CASSPPSQDSYEQYF.

The chain has TRBV7-8 and TRBJ2-7; D unresolved. Per germline, CDR1 SGHVS and CDR2 FQNEAQ. CDR3 length: 12 amino acids. Trimming took off 5 bases at V and 4 bases at J, with 9 bases between the two ends. CDR3 nucleotides: TGTGCCAGCAGCCCCGAGGCTTACGAGCAGTACTTC. Its translation is CASSPEAYEQYF. Based on the CDR3 plus reference TRBV7-8 and TRBJ2-7, the full variable domain is GAGVSQSPRYKVAKRGQDVALRCDPISGHVSLFWYQQALGQGPEFLTYFQNEAQLDKSGLPSDRFFAERPEGSVSTLKIQRTQQEDSAVYLCASSPEAYEQYFGPGTRLTVT.

J is TRBJ1-6 and V is TRBV21-1. TRBV21-1 is annotated as a pseudogene. This CDR3 contains 16 residues. CDR3 protein: CASSPVRSGGGSPLHF. Written as DNA, the CDR3 is TGTGCCAGCAGCCCAGTCCGGTCGGGGGGGGGTTCACCCCTCCACTTT.

This chain uses TRBV7-9 with TRBJ2-6; 10 nucleotides align to TRBD2. The CDR3 has 14 residues. With 1 base clipped from V and 12 bases from J, the junction kept 3 bases outside the gene matches. The germline V gene encodes CDR1 SEHNR and CDR2 FQNEAQ (reference sequence). The CDR3 loop is CASSLEASGSVLTF. CDR3 DNA sequence: TGTGCCAGCAGCTTAGAGGCTAGCGGGAGCGTCCTGACTTTC.

V is TRBV7-2 and J is TRBJ2-1; no definite D call. From germline, CDR1 is SGHTA and CDR2 FQGNSA. This CDR3 contains 14 residues. Trimming shortened V by 5 bases and J by 0 bases, and 8 bases separated the two germline ends. The CDR3 loop reads CASSLSSSYNEQFF. The CDR3 DNA reads as TGTGCCAGCAGCCTCAGCAGCTCCTACAATGAGCAGTTCTTC.

V usage is TRBV10-3 and J usage is TRBJ1-1; perhaps TRBD1 as D (6 bases). The CDR3 sequence is 13 residues long. The germline gives CDR1 ENHRY, CDR2 SYGVKD. V was shortened by 3 bases and J by 5 bases, with 10 bases between the two germline ends. CDR3 sequence: CAISEGGWTEAFF. The CDR3 DNA sequence: TGTGCCATCAGTGAAGGGGGGTGGACTGAAGCTTTCTTT.

The chain links TRBV5-6 to TRBJ2-1, with 7 nucleotides matching TRBD2. The CDR3 is made up of 15 amino acids. J was trimmed by 3 bases and V by 2 bases; bases with no gene match: 5. Germline V gene lookup returns CDR1 SGHDT and CDR2 YYEEEE. Here the CDR3 reads CASSLAGSYYNEQFF. The CDR3 DNA reads TGTGCCAGCAGCTTAGCGGGATCTTACTACAATGAGCAGTTCTTC.

This rearrangement joins TRBV4-1 to TRBJ2-3; TRBD1 agrees at 7 bases. CDR3 size: 16 residues. The germline gives CDR1 MGHRA, CDR2 YSYEKL. V trimming: 3 bases; J trimming: 3 bases; junction bases outside the gene matches: 9. DNA of the CDR3: TGCGCCAGCAGCCAGCCCCCGAGGGGGCGAACAGATACGCAGTATTTT. Protein sequence: CASSQPPRGRTDTQYF.

In DNA, the CDR3 is TGTGCCAGCAGCCAAGGTACGGCTAGAAGCGACGAGCAGTACTTC. This codes for CASSQGTARSDEQYF. The chain links TRBV3-1 (or the pseudogene TRBV3-2) to TRBJ2-7, with D unclear. The CDR3 totals 15 residues. The germline V and J ends were trimmed by 1 base and 5 bases, with 15 bases remaining between them. CDR1 is LGHDT and CDR2 is YNNKEL in the germline V gene (reference sequence).

This clone has only one observation. The rearrangement uses TRBV19 and TRBJ1-2; D gene ambiguous. The germline V gene has CDR1 LNHDA and CDR2 SQIVND (reference sequence). Trimming cost V 3 bases and J 0 bases, with 11 bases left between them. This CDR3 is built from 15 residues. The CDR3 region is CASSISGLANYGYTF. In DNA form, the CDR3 reads TGTGCCAGTAGTATTTCGGGCTTAGCTAACTATGGCTACACCTTC.

The V call is TRBV2, the J call TRBJ1-1; 7 positions agree with TRBD1. The CDR3 length is 14 residues. Germline-derived CDR1 and CDR2 are SNHLY and FYNNEI. Unmatched junction bases numbered 6, after V lost 5 bases and J lost 3 bases. CDR3 nucleotides: TGTGCCAGCAGTAGCAGGGGGGGGGACACTGAAGCTTTCTTT. Translation gives CASSSRGGDTEAFF.

The rearrangement links TRBV12-3 or TRBV12-4 to TRBJ1-3; no firm D call. Trimming removed 9 bases from V and 0 bases from J, with 9 bases in between. The CDR3 extends over 13 amino acids. Written as DNA, the CDR3 is TGTGCCAGTGGCCCCCGCTCTGGAAACACCATATATTTT. This translates into CASGPRSGNTIYF.

The chain recombines TRBV9 with TRBJ2-2, with D perhaps TRBD1 (6 bases). This CDR3 region has 17 residues. Germline CDR1 is SGDLS and CDR2 is YYNGEE. The ends were cut back, 2 bases at V and 0 bases at J, with 14 bases in the middle. CDR3 in DNA: TGTGCCAGCAGCGTCCTCGGGGACATAGCGAACACCGGGGAGCTGTTTTTT. Amino acids: CASSVLGDIANTGELFF. Together with reference TRBV9 and TRBJ2-2, the CDR3 gives the full variable domain: DSGVTQTPKHLITATGQRVTLRCSPRSGDLSVYWYQQSLDQGLQFLIQYYNGEERAKGNILERFSAQQFPDLHSELNLSSLELGDSALYFCASSVLGDIANTGELFFGEGSRLTVL.

J is TRBJ2-5 and V is TRBV6-5; D remains ambiguous. This CDR3 region has 12 residues. Germline loops: CDR1 MNHEY, CDR2 SVGAGI. The V gene lost 0 bases and the J gene lost 7 bases, with 6 bases spanning the gap. The CDR3 DNA reads TGTGCCAGCAGTTACTCGTTGGGGACCCAGTACTTC. Encoded protein: CASSYSLGTQYF.

The genes are TRBV5-4 and TRBJ2-7, with D possibly being TRBD1 (7 bases). CDR1 is SGHNT, CDR2 YYREEE, per germline (reference sequence). The V and J ends lost 2 bases and 6 bases respectively, with 12 bases between them. The CDR3 has 13 amino acids. The CDR3 region has the DNA TGTGCCAGCAGCTTTCAGGGGGGAAGCGAGCAGTACTTC. Translated, it gives CASSFQGGSEQYF.

This chain connects TRBV12-3 or TRBV12-4 to TRBJ1-2; D uncertain. This CDR3 comprises 11 residues. V was cut by 7 bases and J by 5 bases, with 8 bases left in between. The CDR3: CASTRWYGYTF. DNA for the CDR3: TGTGCCAGCACCCGTTGGTATGGCTACACCTTC.

The CDR3 reads CATTGYRDRGVAYEQYF. The CDR3, as DNA: TGTGCCACCACCGGTTACCGGGACAGGGGAGTCGCCTACGAGCAGTACTTC. V usage is TRBV24-1 and J usage is TRBJ2-7; TRBD1 agrees at 10 bases. Per germline, CDR1 KGHDR and CDR2 SFDVKD. V gave up 8 bases and J gave up 2 bases; unmatched junction bases: 14. The CDR3 extends over 17 amino acids.

The chain uses TRBV4-3 and TRBJ2-1; D could derive from TRBD1 or TRBD2 (5 bases each). Germline V gives CDR1 LGHNA, CDR2 YSLEER. The CDR3 spans 16 residues. V gave up 2 bases and J gave up 7 bases, with 18 bases separating them. DNA for the CDR3: TGCGCCAGCAGCCAAACCATCGGGCGAGGGGATAATGAGCAGTTCTTC. Amino acid sequence: CASSQTIGRGDNEQFF.